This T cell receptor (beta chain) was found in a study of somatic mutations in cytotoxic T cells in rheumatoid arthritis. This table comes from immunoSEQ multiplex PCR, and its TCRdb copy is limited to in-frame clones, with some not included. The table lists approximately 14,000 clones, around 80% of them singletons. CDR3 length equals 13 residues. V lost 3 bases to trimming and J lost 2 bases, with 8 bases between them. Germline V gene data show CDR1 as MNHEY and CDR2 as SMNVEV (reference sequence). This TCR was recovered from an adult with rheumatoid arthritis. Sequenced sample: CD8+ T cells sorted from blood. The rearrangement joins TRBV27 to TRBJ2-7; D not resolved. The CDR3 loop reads CASSLAGPYEQYF. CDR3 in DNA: TGTGCCAGCAGTTTGGCAGGACCCTACGAGCAGTACTTC.